This T cell receptor (beta chain) comes out of a study of blood T cell repertoires in COVID-19. Looking at the study overall: Sites across the United States, Italy and Spain contributed samples from acute and convalescent COVID-19. The analysed material was cDNA or gDNA that came from T cells, B-cell-depleted T cells, or PBMCs.

V lost 1 base and J 4 bases, leaving 11 bases between the germline ends. The CDR3 has 14 residues. The germline CDR1 and CDR2 sequences are KGHSH and LQKENI. In the authors' methods: Amplification from reference gene primers served as the basis for estimated nucleated cell counts. Here immunoSEQ multiplex PCR was the method, and the copy in TCRdb shows in-frame clones only, minus some. The V and J calls and clone size are taken from that table; D and trimming were inferred from the DNA. The sample holds under 150,000 clones, around nine tenths seen once. The clonotype originates from a woman aged 65 to 85 who had recovered from COVID-19. The sequenced sample was peripheral blood. V usage is TRBV18 and J usage is TRBJ2-7; possibly TRBD1 for D (6 bases). The CDR3 bases are TGTGCCAGCTCACCACGCCTCACAGGGTACGAGCAGTACTTC. This codes for CASSPRLTGYEQYF.